One and the same sample provided the 30 T cell receptor beta chains below, sequenced in a study of blood T cell repertoires in COVID-19. Assay used: immunoSEQ multiplex PCR; TCRdb lists only in-frame clones, some missing. The sample contains about 150,000 clones, 78% of which appear only once. The sample was peripheral blood. These receptors all come from a woman at least 80 years old with acute or convalescent COVID-19.

The V and J genes are TRBV19 and TRBJ2-5, with TRBD2 matching over 8 bases. CDR1 and CDR2 from the germline V gene are LNHDA and SQIVND (reference sequence). The CDR3 runs to 16 residues. After removal of 4 bases from V and 0 bases from J, the junction contained 7 bases not matched to a gene. In DNA form, the CDR3 reads TGTGCCAGTAGTAGAGGGGGACTAGTGTACCAAGAGACCCAGTACTTC. This codes for CASSRGGLVYQETQYF.

This chain connects TRBV11-2 to TRBJ1-3; weak D call: TRBD1 (5 bases). The CDR3 is made up of 15 amino acids. With 4 bases removed from V and 0 bases from J, the gap between germline ends came to 10 bases. The V gene's germline CDR1 is SGHAT and CDR2 FQNNGV. This CDR3 is CASSSKGLSGNTIYF. The CDR3 DNA sequence: TGTGCCAGCAGCTCAAAGGGGCTCTCTGGAAACACCATATATTTT.

V gene TRBV5-1 combines with J gene TRBJ1-5; D is unclear. The germline V and J ends were trimmed by 5 bases and 3 bases, with 15 bases remaining between them. The CDR3 loop spans 15 amino acids. Germline CDR1 and CDR2: SGHRS and YFSETQ. The CDR3 DNA reads as TGCGCCAGCAGTAGACTTGGTGGTCACAATCAGCCCCAGCATTTT. Its translation: CASSRLGGHNQPQHF.

This clone was seen more than once but under ten times. The chain has TRBV6-5 and TRBJ2-7, with 7 positions matching TRBD1. Per germline, CDR1 MNHEY and CDR2 SVGAGI. CDR3 length equals 14 residues. The J segment lost 0 bases and the V segment lost 6 bases, leaving 5 bases of the junction unmatched. CDR3 in amino acids: CASRSGQNSYEQYF. The CDR3 nucleotides are TGTGCCAGCAGGTCGGGACAGAACTCCTACGAGCAGTACTTC.

The J gene is TRBJ1-2, the V gene TRBV7-8; D ambiguous. Germline CDR1 is SGHVS and CDR2 is FQNEAQ. The CDR3 spans 14 residues. V lost 5 bases to trimming and J lost 2 bases, with 12 bases between them. The CDR3 DNA follows: TGTGCCAGCAGCCCGGCGGCCGGCAACTATGGCTACACCTTC. It codes for CASSPAAGNYGYTF.

Note on this clone: At one end, the junction sequence differs from germline, possibly due to a read error. V is TRBV7-7 and J is TRBJ2-1, with D maybe TRBD2 (5 bases). This CDR3 contains 16 residues. CDR1 is SSHAT, CDR2 FNYEAQ, per germline (reference sequence). The CDR3 coding sequence is TGTGCTAGCAGCTTAGGTCTAGCAGACACCTACAATGAGCAGTTCTTC. Amino acids: CASSLGLADTYNEQFF. Looking up the rest from reference TRBV7-7 and TRBJ2-1 gives the full variable domain: GAGVSQSPRYKVTKRGQDVTLRCDPISSHATLYWYQQALGQGPEFLTYFNYEAQPDKSGLPSDRFSAERPEGSISTLTIQRTEQRDSAMYRCASSLGLADTYNEQFFGPGTRLTVL.

The V call is TRBV19, the J call TRBJ1-2; 8 positions match TRBD1. Unmatched junction bases numbered 9, after V lost 9 bases and J lost 6 bases. The germline V gene encodes CDR1 LNHDA and CDR2 SQIVND (reference sequence). The CDR3 has 13 residues. The CDR3 is CASFRTGIDGYTF. The CDR3 DNA reads as TGTGCCAGCTTCCGGACAGGGATCGATGGCTACACCTTC.

This clone appeared a few times. J is TRBJ2-1 and V is TRBV3-1 (or the pseudogene TRBV3-2), with D unclear. V lost 0 bases, J lost 10 bases, and 7 bases lay in between. This CDR3 comprises 12 residues. Germline V gene data show CDR1 as LGHDT and CDR2 as YNNKEL (reference sequence). The CDR3 region is CASSQDLSEQFF. DNA of the CDR3: TGTGCCAGCAGCCAAGATCTCTCCGAGCAGTTCTTC.

This chain links TRBV5-1 with TRBJ2-6; the D gene is possibly TRBD1 (6 bases). The CDR3 runs to 16 residues. Germline V lookup: CDR1 SGHRS, CDR2 YFSETQ. The germline V and J ends were trimmed by 1 base and 0 bases, with 8 bases remaining between them. This CDR3 reads CASSLTGSSGANVLTF. The CDR3 bases are TGCGCCAGCAGCTTGACAGGGAGCTCTGGGGCCAACGTCCTGACTTTC.

The chain is built from TRBV28 and TRBJ2-7; a weak D match, TRBD1 (5 bases). The CDR3 loop spans 13 amino acids. Trimming left V 3 bases short and J 6 bases short, with 12 bases between. Germline-derived CDR1 and CDR2 are MDHEN and SYDVKM. In DNA form, the CDR3 reads TGTGCCAGCAGTTTGGGGCAGGGTGGCGAGCAGTACTTC. The encoded protein is CASSLGQGGEQYF.

The chain links TRBV11-2 to TRBJ2-5; D perhaps matches TRBD2 (6 bases). The germline gives CDR1 SGHAT, CDR2 FQNNGV. The V gene lost 7 bases and the J gene lost 2 bases, with 14 bases spanning the gap. CDR3 length equals 14 residues. This CDR3 reads CASTVGGAQETQYF. The CDR3 bases are TGTGCCAGCACCGTAGGAGGGGCACAAGAGACCCAGTACTTC.

This sequence joins TRBV7-9 and TRBJ2-1, with 9 bases matching TRBD2. Germline CDR1 is SEHNR and CDR2 is FQNEAQ (reference sequence). With 2 bases clipped from V and 5 bases from J, the junction kept 10 bases outside the gene matches. The CDR3 loop spans 17 amino acids. CDR3 amino acids: CASSLPPRLAANNEQFF. In DNA, the CDR3 is TGTGCCAGCAGCTTACCCCCTAGACTAGCGGCGAACAATGAGCAGTTCTTC. Based on the CDR3 plus reference TRBV7-9 and TRBJ2-1, the full variable domain is DTGVSQNPRHKITKRGQNVTFRCDPISEHNRLYWYRQTLGQGPEFLTYFQNEAQLEKSRLLSDRFSAERPKGSFSTLEIQRTEQGDSAMYLCASSLPPRLAANNEQFFGPGTRLTVL.

The sample holds one count of this clone. CDR3 DNA sequence: TGCGCCAGCAACCCATCGGGGGATACGCAGTATTTT. Its protein is CASNPSGDTQYF. V is TRBV5-1 and J is TRBJ2-3; TRBD2 might be the D (5 bases). Per the germline V gene, CDR1 is SGHRS and CDR2 is YFSETQ. CDR3 size: 12 residues. Trimming shortened V by 6 bases and J by 6 bases, and 11 bases separated the two germline ends. The entire variable domain, with the rest obtained from reference TRBV5-1 and TRBJ2-3, is as follows: KAGVTQTPRYLIKTRGQQVTLSCSPISGHRSVSWYQQTPGQGLQFLFEYFSETQRNKGNFPGRFSGRQFSNSRSEMNVSTLELGDSALYLCASNPSGDTQYFGPGTRLTVL.

This chain joins TRBV7-6 and TRBJ2-3; D not certain. V lost 0 bases, J lost 6 bases, and 13 bases lay in between. This CDR3 has 15 residues. CDR1 and CDR2 from the germline V gene are SGHVS and FNYEAQ. Here the CDR3 reads CASSLAVQLGDTQYF. CDR3 nucleotides: TGTGCCAGCAGCTTAGCGGTCCAGCTCGGGGATACGCAGTATTTT.

The V call is TRBV27, the J call TRBJ2-1, with 10 bases aligning to TRBD2. Germline values: CDR1 MNHEY, CDR2 SMNVEV (reference sequence). The CDR3 is 16 residues long. The ends lost 3 bases at V and 6 bases at J; junction bases unmatched: 8. In DNA, the CDR3 is TGTGCCAGCAGTTTCCCCAGGAGCGGGGGGGCCAATGAGCAGTTCTTC. Amino acid sequence: CASSFPRSGGANEQFF.

J is TRBJ1-2 and V is TRBV20-1; D is undetermined. In germline, CDR1 is DFQATT, CDR2 SNEGSKA (reference sequence). V was clipped by 3 bases and J by 4 bases, with 15 bases between them. The CDR3 loop spans 14 amino acids. The CDR3 DNA reads TGCAGTGCTAGTTTCCCCATTACTTCCTATGGCTACACCTTC. The encoded protein is CSASFPITSYGYTF.

The CDR3 DNA reads TGTGCCAGCAGCGGCGGGACTAGCGGGATTTCGCGGTACGAGCAGTACTTC. Protein sequence: CASSGGTSGISRYEQYF. The chain carries TRBV14 and TRBJ2-7; TRBD2 aligns across 13 bases. V shed 5 bases and J 4 bases; nucleotides not matched to a gene: 11. Looked up from germline, CDR1 is SGHDN and CDR2 is FVKESK. The CDR3 spans 17 residues. Based on the CDR3 plus reference TRBV14 and TRBJ2-7, the full variable domain is EAGVTQFPSHSVIEKGQTVTLRCDPISGHDNLYWYRRVMGKEIKFLLHFVKESKQDESGMPNNRFLAERTGGTYSTLKVQPAELEDSGVYFCASSGGTSGISRYEQYFGPGTRLTVT.

This clone was picked up a small number of times. The chain recombines TRBV6-6 with TRBJ2-7; maybe TRBD1 (5 bases). The CDR3 has 11 residues. CDR1 MNHNY and CDR2 SVGAGI come from the germline V gene (reference sequence). Trimming took off 6 bases at V and 5 bases at J, with 8 bases between the two ends. CDR3 nucleotide sequence: TGTGCCAGCAGGGGGCTTGACGAGCAGTACTTC. Translated, it gives CASRGLDEQYF.

This clone was seen a handful of times. The gene calls are TRBV6-5 and TRBJ1-1; TRBD1 aligns across 9 bases. The CDR3 is 15 residues long. The trim removed 7 bases at V and 0 bases at J, leaving 6 bases unmatched. Germline V gene data show CDR1 as MNHEY and CDR2 as SVGAGI. The CDR3: CASTDRGAMNTEAFF. The CDR3 DNA follows: TGTGCCAGCACCGACAGGGGGGCGATGAACACTGAAGCTTTCTTT.

This clone was observed a few times. This chain uses TRBV2 with TRBJ1-1; the D is unclear. CDR1 and CDR2 (germline): SNHLY, FYNNEI. CDR3 size: 14 residues. Deletions cut 4 bases from V and 0 bases from J, with 9 bases between. CDR3 protein: CASSVTNMNTEAFF. The CDR3 DNA follows: TGTGCCAGCAGTGTTACTAATATGAACACTGAAGCTTTCTTT. The whole variable domain, filled in from reference TRBV2 and TRBJ1-1, reads EPEVTQTPSHQVTQMGQEVILRCVPISNHLYFYWYRQILGQKVEFLVSFYNNEISEKSEIFDDQFSVERPDGSNFTLKIRSTKLEDSAMYFCASSVTNMNTEAFFGQGTRLTVV.

V usage is TRBV5-5 and J usage is TRBJ1-2; the match to TRBD1 covers 7 bases. The length of the CDR3 is 15 residues. Germline V gene data show CDR1 as SGHKS and CDR2 as YYEKEE (reference sequence). The trim removed 4 bases at V and 1 base at J, leaving 7 bases unmatched. CDR3 residues: CASSLRDSLNYGYTF. The DNA of the CDR3 is TGTGCCAGCAGCCTCCGGGACAGCCTTAACTATGGCTACACCTTC.

The J gene is TRBJ2-2, the V gene TRBV29-1, with D perhaps matching TRBD2 (7 bases). The CDR3 totals 14 residues. Trimming stripped 6 bases from V and 0 bases from J, with 11 bases between. CDR1 and CDR2 from the germline V gene are SQVTM and ANQGSEA. The CDR3 loop reads CSVGGVANTGELFF. CDR3 nucleotide sequence: TGCAGCGTAGGGGGGGTCGCGAACACCGGGGAGCTGTTTTTT.

The V and J genes are TRBV5-1 and TRBJ1-1, with TRBD1 identical over 7 bases. This CDR3 comprises 14 residues. Germline assignment: CDR1 SGHRS and CDR2 YFSETQ. The trim removed 2 bases at V and 5 bases at J, leaving 6 bases unmatched. Written as DNA, the CDR3 is TGCGCCAGCAGCTTCCACAGGGGAACGACTGAAGCTTTCTTT. This translates into CASSFHRGTTEAFF.

This clone has only one observation. The chain recombines TRBV28 with TRBJ2-6; 7 bases are a match to TRBD1. The CDR3 length is 15 residues. V dropped 5 bases and J dropped 4; count of bases not matched to a gene: 5. Germline V gene data show CDR1 as MDHEN and CDR2 as SYDVKM. This chain's CDR3 is CASSLGTAGANVLTF. Here the CDR3 DNA reads TGTGCCAGCAGTCTGGGGACAGCAGGGGCCAACGTCCTGACTTTC.

The chain uses TRBV3-1 (or the pseudogene TRBV3-2) and TRBJ1-2; D not certain. Germline CDR1 and CDR2: LGHDT and YNNKEL (reference sequence). V lost 0 bases and J lost 4, with 12 bases in between. The CDR3 runs 15 residues. CDR3 protein: CASSQDAADAYGYTF. Written as DNA, the CDR3 is TGTGCCAGCAGCCAAGATGCGGCAGATGCCTATGGCTACACCTTC.

The chain carries TRBV2 and TRBJ1-4; 9 nucleotides line up with TRBD1. Trimming cost V 2 bases and J 5 bases; bases outside gene matches: 3. Germline CDR1 reads SNHLY; CDR2 reads FYNNEI. The CDR3 is made up of 15 amino acids. The CDR3 DNA reads TGTGCCAGCAGTGAAATCGGGACAGGGAATGAAAAACTGTTTTTT. Encoded protein: CASSEIGTGNEKLFF.

V is TRBV7-9 and J is TRBJ1-6; the D is unclear. Deletions cut 3 bases from V and 2 bases from J, with 5 bases between. Germline assignment: CDR1 SEHNR and CDR2 FQNEAQ (reference sequence). The CDR3 totals 14 residues. The DNA of the CDR3 is TGTGCCAGCAGCTTGGGAGCCTATAATTCACCCCTCCACTTT. This translates into CASSLGAYNSPLHF.

The chain links TRBV19 to TRBJ1-2; possibly TRBD1 for D (5 bases). The CDR3 contains 13 residues. Germline CDR1 is LNHDA and CDR2 is SQIVND (reference sequence). V was shortened by 4 bases and J by 14 bases, with 20 bases between the two germline ends. CDR3 coding DNA: TGTGCCAGTAGTACCCGGGATCCGGATGGGGGGACCTTC. This codes for CASSTRDPDGGTF.

The chain carries TRBV5-1 and TRBJ1-1; 9 nucleotides match TRBD1. CDR3 length: 15 residues. The V and J ends lost 4 bases and 0 bases, in that order; junction bases with no gene match: 4. CDR1 is SGHRS, CDR2 YFSETQ, per germline. The CDR3 DNA is TGCGCCAGCAGCCCGGGACAGGGTTTGAACACTGAAGCTTTCTTT. Residues: CASSPGQGLNTEAFF.

This clone was picked up a small number of times. V usage is TRBV12-3 or TRBV12-4 and J usage is TRBJ1-2; TRBD1 aligns across 9 bases. CDR3 length: 13 residues. J lost 8 bases, V lost 6 bases, and 7 bases had no gene match. CDR3 DNA sequence: TGTGCCAGCAGCCGCGGACAGGGGCGAGGCTACACCTTC. Translating it yields CASSRGQGRGYTF.